This TCR beta chain was obtained from a study of naive and memory T cell subsets (dated by TCRdb to 2016 to 2017). Study-wide context: The study applied an open-source, UMI-based TCR alpha and beta sequencing pipeline to sorted naive and memory peripheral blood T cell subsets. IgG serology results and the functional CMV T cell responses were in complete agreement. RNA was DNase-treated and reverse transcribed with TCR constant-region primers, mostly using SuperScript III.

Receptor amplification or capture employed UMI-ligation and nested PCR. The beta constant-region primer was an equimolar mix of two oligonucleotides covering both TRBC1 and TRBC2. T4 RNA ligase 1 ligated a single-stranded oligonucleotide carrying the SP2 primer and a 12-nucleotide UMI to the cDNA 3' end. The ligated cDNA went through four rounds of PCR with nested alpha and beta constant-region primers together with the SP2 primer. The ligation reaction was incubated at 16°C for about 19-24 hours. To avoid over-amplification, PCR2 was usually performed as a SYBR Green qPCR and halted once a predetermined threshold was reached. Agencourt AMPure XP magnetic beads were used for all purifications after the first. Library quantification was done by Qubit, followed by a TapeStation check on which the main peak was expected at around 650 bp. The pooled libraries were sequenced on an Illumina MiSeq using v2 2x251 paired-end kits, which usually yielded roughly 0.95-2.2 million reads per sample. Each sample was pooled at about 4.3 nM, and about 5-8% PhiX was included to help cluster recognition. The published analysis was carried out like this. Decombinator assigned V and J genes to Demultiplexor-processed FASTQ reads by tag matching, allowing a single base-pair mismatch. By using UMIs, Collapsinator corrected both sequencing errors and the frequency errors caused by PCR heterogeneity. CDR3Translator translated TCRs and extracted CDR3s from the conserved cysteine to the FGXG phenylalanine, flagging non-productive sequences. Repertoires were subsampled to equal numbers of UMI-defined TCRs before Gini, Shannon entropy and inverse Simpson indices were calculated. Within the linear range, a power law was fitted to clonotype abundance distributions using maximum likelihood. When run on a single naive CD8 sample, MIGEC and the pipeline yielded similar UMI counts, similar unique TCR numbers and similar clonal distributions. In one analysis, naive TCRs that were also found in any memory subset of the same donor were excluded from the naive repertoire. A set of 6,000 to 8,000 CMV-associated CDR3 sequences, compiled from VDJdb and a published dataset, was used to search the repertoires. In TCRdb, the public reads were trimmed at Q25 with fastp and aligned with MiXCR, with productive beta chains retained. Rows with one shared CDR3 protein collapse into an entry with the most common genes and DNA. It is TCRdb's table, rather than the study itself, that gives the V and J calls and clone size. The sample table shows some 150,000 distinct CDR3 sequences, and about 18% are seen once. Roughly 0.14% of the sample is in the top ten clones.

TCR alpha and beta chain libraries were amplified separately from the second PCR step onward. CMV status of each donor was established by measuring IFNgamma production from CD4+ T cells after fresh PBMCs were stimulated overnight with CMV viral lysate. CD4 T cells were positively selected using Miltenyi beads, after which CD8 T cells were positively selected from the CD4-negative fraction. After staining for CD3, CD4, CD8, CD45RA, CD27 and a live/dead dye, cells were sorted on a BD Aria II into four subsets based on CD45RA and CD27. Blood came from three healthy volunteers, each fractionated into CD4 and CD8 T cells and then into four differentiation subsets. Roughly 120 ml of peripheral blood was taken from each donor, and PBMC were separated by density-gradient centrifugation on Ficoll-Paque PLUS. Sorted cells were lysed in RLT buffer, after which RNA was extracted using a Qiagen RNeasy kit and stored at -80 degrees C.

As for this clonotype: Its binding antigen is unknown. Base quality data are lacking; no much larger clone is found one base away.

Counted from cysteine to phenylalanine, this CDR3 has 14 amino acids. Kept here is only the CDR3 DNA, which spans 42 bases and is read in frame from base 1. From a lookup of the germline V gene, CDR1 and CDR2 are KGHSH and LQKENI. Trimmed from V: 3 bases; trimmed from J: 6 bases; junction bases lacking a gene match: 5. Here is what the overall study found, with its caveats: A few larger clonotypes were found in naive repertoires, especially CD8, and these larger clonotypes were possibly memory cells re-expressing CD45RA. Each clonotype was defined as a single alpha or beta chain sequence rather than as a paired alpha/beta receptor. The repertoire findings for the naive and memory subsets could not be validated against a ground truth, as none was available. RNA-based TCR counts may be influenced by expression changes linked to T cell activation and differentiation. The abundance of TCRs followed a power law with an exponent that differed between naive and memory subsets yet stayed consistent across the three individuals. In both CD4 and CD8 cells, a rise in Gini index and a fall in Shannon and inverse Simpson diversity were observed from naive through CM, EM and EMRA. After error correction, over 90% of naive TCR sequences appeared only once, giving much steeper abundance distributions than memory subsets.

This sequence uses TRBV18 and TRBJ2-1; 7 bases in the junction line up with TRBD2. What was sequenced was naive CD4+ T cells from blood. Reading the label with the study, this specimen's cell subset or site is: naive T cells, CD45RA high CD27+. The TCR was taken from a human donor in good health. Here the CDR3 is given as CASSPLTSVNEQFF. The nucleotides read TGTGCCAGCTCACCTCTAACTAGCGTCAATGAGCAGTTCTTC. Reference TRBV18 and TRBJ2-1 genes cover what lies past the CDR3, so the full variable domain is NAGVMQNPRHLVRRRGQEARLRCSPMKGHSHVYWYRQLPEEGLKFMVYLQKENIIDESGMPKERFSAEFPKEGPSILRIQQVVRGDSAAYFCASSPLTSVNEQFFGPGTRLTVL.